This T cell receptor beta chain was identified in a study of CD8+CD57+ T cells in acquired aplastic anemia. Study summary: DNA recovered from sorted CD4+ and CD8+ cells had a mean of approximately 3 ug. Overall study findings and caveats: The study found no significant CD8+ Simpson's diversity difference between patients and controls. Patients shared around 30 CD8+ CDR3 sequences with controls.

The CDR3 extends over 14 amino acids. The V and J ends lost 0 bases and 8 bases respectively, with 12 bases between them. From germline, CDR1 is SGHRS and CDR2 YFSETQ. TCR beta VDJ and CDR3 were profiled, and genomic DNA was the template. TCRdb passed the reads through MiXCR, listing each CDR3 protein once. The data contain about half a million distinct CDR3 sequences, approximately 32% of them singletons. Patients chosen for sequencing had shown CD8+CD57+ cell expansion by flow cytometry. Worth noting for this clonotype: Its target is unknown.

The chain uses TRBV5-1 and TRBJ2-1, with D perhaps being TRBD1 or TRBD2 (5 bases each). This clonotype originated in a human donor with aplastic anemia. Sequenced material: sorted CD4+, CD8+, or CD8+CD57+ T cells (not recorded which) from PBMCs. CDR3 DNA: TGCGCCAGCAGCTTGGTAAGGGGAGCGGATGAGCAGTTCTTC. Translating gives CASSLVRGADEQFF. Filled out from reference TRBV5-1 and TRBJ2-1, the complete variable domain reads KAGVTQTPRYLIKTRGQQVTLSCSPISGHRSVSWYQQTPGQGLQFLFEYFSETQRNKGNFPGRFSGRQFSNSRSEMNVSTLELGDSALYLCASSLVRGADEQFFGPGTRLTVL.